This T cell receptor beta chain was sequenced in a study of cytomegalovirus exposure and HLA in healthy donors. In the PCR, 60 Vbeta and 13 Jbeta primers were used. TCRdb's copy holds only in-frame clones and misses some; the assay was immunoSEQ multiplex PCR. The profile shows 100,000 to 150,000 clones, roughly a tenth of them singletons. This CDR3 is 13 amino acids long. Trimming removed 2 bases from V and 3 bases from J, with 8 bases in between. Germline values: CDR1 SGHDT, CDR2 YYEEEE. Material for sequencing was PBMCs. The chain links TRBV5-6 to TRBJ1-2, with unresolved D. This sequence was found in a woman aged 18 to 35 in good health and CMV-seropositive. CDR3 coding DNA: TGTGCCAGCAGCTTAACAGCCGACTATGGCTACACCTTC. Translation: CASSLTADYGYTF.